These T cell receptor beta chains were read from a single sample in a study of blood T cell repertoires in COVID-19. The method was immunoSEQ multiplex PCR; TCRdb's version includes in-frame clones alone and lacks a portion of them. The sample has around 270,000 clones; 75% to 90% are singletons. The sequenced material came from peripheral blood. The receptors were sampled from a man younger than 40 with acute or convalescent COVID-19. Both conserved end residues are part of each CDR3. The D gene is left open where the match is weak.

>TRBV5-1|TRBD2|16|TRBJ2-5
CASSFTSGNNQETQYF
>TRBV5-1|TRBD1|15|TRBJ2-7
CASSLRTGASYEQYF
>TRBV5-6|TRBD1|14|TRBJ2-1
CASSKGGWYNEQFF
>TRBV28|TRBD1|14|TRBJ1-3
CASREGGFGNTIYF
>TRBV19|TRBD1|14|TRBJ1-6
CASHGTGDNSPLHF
>TRBV5-4|TRBD1|15|TRBJ1-6
CASSLGDRVNSPLHF
>TRBV19|TRBD1|14|TRBJ2-3
CASSQDRVGDTQYF
>TRBV3-1/TRBV3-2|.|13|TRBJ2-7
CASSQGWRGEQYF
>TRBV10-1|.|13|TRBJ1-1
CASSEPPGTEAFF
>TRBV21-1|.|18|TRBJ2-3
CASSKVCRSPPGTDTQYF
>TRBV30|TRBD1|13|TRBJ1-1
CAEITGVNTEAFF
>TRBV28|.|15|TRBJ1-6
CASLDFQGIESPLHF
>TRBV28|TRBD1|23|TRBJ2-1
CASSFEGVFRGSGDSLSYNEQFF
>TRBV19|TRBD2|15|TRBJ2-1
CASSIGAGGPNEQFF
>TRBV7-9|.|16|TRBJ2-1
CASSLGRGSLYNEQFF
>TRBV2|.|15|TRBJ2-7
CASSEGPISSYEQYF
>TRBV5-5|.|15|TRBJ1-2
CASSLASTRNYGYTF
>TRBV7-9|.|13|TRBJ1-1
CASSLVTGGLAFF
>TRBV3-1/TRBV3-2|.|12|TRBJ1-2
CASSQAAYGYTF
>TRBV24-1|TRBD1|12|TRBJ2-2
CATSSWTGGLFF
>TRBV2|.|15|TRBJ2-2
CASRTQGSNTGELFF
>TRBV14|TRBD2|16|TRBJ2-5
CASSQEPGLASETQYF
>TRBV5-5|TRBD1|15|TRBJ1-4
CASSADRATNEKLFF
>TRBV11-2|TRBD1|16|TRBJ1-1
CASSTRTGGKLAEAFF